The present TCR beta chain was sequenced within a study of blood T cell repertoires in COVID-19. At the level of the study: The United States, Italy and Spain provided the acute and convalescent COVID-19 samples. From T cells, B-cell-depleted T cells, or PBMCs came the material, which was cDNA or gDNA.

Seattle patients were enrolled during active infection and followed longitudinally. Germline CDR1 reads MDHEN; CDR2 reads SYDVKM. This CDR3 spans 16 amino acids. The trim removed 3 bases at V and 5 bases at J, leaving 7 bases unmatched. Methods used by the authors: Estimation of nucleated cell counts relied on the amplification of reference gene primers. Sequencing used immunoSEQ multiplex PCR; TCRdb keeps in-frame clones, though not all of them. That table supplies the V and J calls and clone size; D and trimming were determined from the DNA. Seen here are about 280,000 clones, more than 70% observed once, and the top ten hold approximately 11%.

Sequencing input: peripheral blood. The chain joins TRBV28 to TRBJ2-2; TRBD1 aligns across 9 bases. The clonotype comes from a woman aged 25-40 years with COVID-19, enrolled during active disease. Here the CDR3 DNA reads TGTGCCAGCAGTTTCTCGGACAGGGGAGGAACCGGGGAGCTGTTTTTT. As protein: CASSFSDRGGTGELFF. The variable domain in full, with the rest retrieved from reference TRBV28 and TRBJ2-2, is DVKVTQSSRYLVKRTGEKVFLECVQDMDHENMFWYRQDPGLGLRLIYFSYDVKMKEKGDIPEGYSVSREKKERFSLILESASTNQTSMYLCASSFSDRGGTGELFFGEGSRLTVL.